This T cell receptor beta chain was profiled in a study of T cell repertoires in cytomegalovirus infection. On the study more broadly: HLA-B-restricted CMV epitopes that are well studied, plus recently identified HLA-C-restricted ones, were used by the study. Both a matching HLA type and CMV infection were indicated by public TCR beta signatures. Study-wide points: CMV carriers with the relevant HLA were identified by cumulative public TCR beta family frequency.

This clonotype was recorded a few times. What it binds is unknown. The V gene's germline CDR1 is SGHTA and CDR2 FQGTGA. The CDR3 runs to 15 residues. Losses at the gene ends were 2 bases for V and 7 bases for J; bases not matched to a gene: 6. MiXCR, run by TCRdb on the reads, gives a single entry per CDR3 protein. The table records about half a million distinct CDR3 sequences, roughly a third of them present only once. The source was cultured PBMCs, collected from culture after CMV antigen stimulation. The chain couples TRBV7-3 to TRBJ2-1; 9 bases map to TRBD1. This clonotype was sampled from a human donor in good health (CMV status not recorded). Some clones in this sample may be carry-over from other donors' samples. The CDR3 spells CASSLVRDRVNEQFF. The CDR3 region has the DNA TGTGCCAGCAGCTTAGTCCGGGACAGGGTTAATGAGCAGTTCTTC.